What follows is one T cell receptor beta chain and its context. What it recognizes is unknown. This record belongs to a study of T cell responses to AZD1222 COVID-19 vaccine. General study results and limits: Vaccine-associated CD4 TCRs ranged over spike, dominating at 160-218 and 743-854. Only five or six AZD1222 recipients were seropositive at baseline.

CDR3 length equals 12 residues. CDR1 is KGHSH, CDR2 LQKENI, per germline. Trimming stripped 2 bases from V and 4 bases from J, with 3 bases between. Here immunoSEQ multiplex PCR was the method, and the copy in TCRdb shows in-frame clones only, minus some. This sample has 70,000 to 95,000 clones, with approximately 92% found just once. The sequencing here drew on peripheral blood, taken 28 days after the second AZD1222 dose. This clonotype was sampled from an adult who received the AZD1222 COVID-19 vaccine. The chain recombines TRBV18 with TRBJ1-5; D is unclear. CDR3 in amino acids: CASSPGNQPQHF. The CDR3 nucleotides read TGTGCCAGCTCACCAGGGAATCAGCCCCAGCATTTT.